Below, 12 T cell receptor beta chains from the same sample are listed, as sequenced in a study of T cell repertoires and HLA-DP antigens. These TCRs are of unknown antigen specificity. The assay was immunoSEQ multiplex PCR, and TCRdb's table has in-frame clones only and misses some. The sample yields over 60,000 clones, 80% seen once. Source material: CD4+ T cells from PBMCs. These receptors were obtained from a man aged 60 to 69 in good health and CMV-seronegative.

The count of this clone is one. This chain links TRBV28 with TRBJ1-2, with D perhaps matching TRBD1 (5 bases). Deletions cut 5 bases from V and 7 bases from J, with 20 bases between. The CDR3 contains 15 residues. Germline V gene sequence: CDR1 MDHEN, CDR2 SYDVKM. The CDR3 loop reads CASSTRQYVSGGYTF. In DNA form, the CDR3 reads TGTGCCAGCAGTACCCGACAGTATGTCTCTGGTGGCTACACCTTC.

This rearrangement joins TRBV10-1 to TRBJ2-7; TRBD1 matches 7 bases. The V and J ends lost 7 bases and 7 bases, in that order; junction bases with no gene match: 10. The CDR3 runs to 13 residues. Germline assignment: CDR1 WNHNN and CDR2 SYGVQD (reference sequence). CDR3 protein: CASTPLGRGEQYF. The CDR3 DNA reads TGCGCCAGCACCCCCCTGGGCAGGGGGGAGCAGTACTTC.

This chain links TRBV7-2 with TRBJ2-1; 10 bases fit TRBD2. The CDR3 has 17 amino acids. Germline trimming cut 1 base from V and 10 bases from J; bases unmatched to any gene: 13. Looked up from germline, CDR1 is SGHTA and CDR2 is FQGNSA. CDR3 DNA: TGTGCCAGCAGCTTAGATCGGGTTGTAGCGGGAGGAGGGGAGCAGTTCTTC. It specifies CASSLDRVVAGGGEQFF.

This chain links TRBV5-1 with TRBJ2-1, with D possibly being TRBD2 (6 bases). There are 16 residues in the CDR3. Germline V gene lookup returns CDR1 SGHRS and CDR2 YFSETQ. V lost 1 base, J lost 7 bases, and 18 bases lay in between. The CDR3 DNA sequence: TGCGCCAGCAGCTTGATGCCCCAGGTCCGGGGGAATGAGCAGTTCTTC. Translating gives CASSLMPQVRGNEQFF.

The J gene is TRBJ2-3, the V gene TRBV7-6; 9 bases are shared with TRBD2. J lost 9 bases, V lost 0 bases, and 7 bases had no gene match. CDR3 length equals 15 residues. In germline, CDR1 is SGHVS, CDR2 FNYEAQ. In DNA, the CDR3 is TGTGCCAGCAGCTTAGCAGGGACTAGCAGCGGGACGCAGTATTTT. The encoded protein is CASSLAGTSSGTQYF. Looking up the rest from reference TRBV7-6 and TRBJ2-3 gives the full variable domain: GAGVSQSPRYKVTKRGQDVALRCDPISGHVSLYWYRQALGQGPEFLTYFNYEAQQDKSGLPNDRFSAERPEGSISTLTIQRTEQRDSAMYRCASSLAGTSSGTQYFGPGTRLTVL.

This clone was detected only a few times. The chain has TRBV19 and TRBJ2-7; D remains ambiguous. The CDR3 consists of 16 residues. The V end was cut by 5 bases, the J end by 0 bases, with 17 bases between. Germline V gene sequence: CDR1 LNHDA, CDR2 SQIVND (reference sequence). The chain's CDR3 is CASSPERDFSSYEQYF. Written as DNA, the CDR3 is TGTGCCAGTAGTCCTGAACGCGACTTTAGCTCCTACGAGCAGTACTTC. Based on the CDR3 plus reference TRBV19 and TRBJ2-7, the full variable domain is DGGITQSPKYLFRKEGQNVTLSCEQNLNHDAMYWYRQDPGQGLRLIYYSQIVNDFQKGDIAEGYSVSREKKESFPLTVTSAQKNPTAFYLCASSPERDFSSYEQYFGPGTRLTVT.

This clone was counted a few times. This chain connects TRBV5-1 to TRBJ1-5; D uncertain. Trimming shortened V by 0 bases and J by 4 bases, and 5 bases separated the two germline ends. Germline values: CDR1 SGHRS, CDR2 YFSETQ. CDR3 length: 13 residues. CDR3 sequence: CASSLAPNQPQHF. The CDR3 DNA sequence: TGCGCCAGCAGCTTGGCCCCGAATCAGCCCCAGCATTTT.

V gene TRBV7-7 combines with J gene TRBJ2-2; D uncertain. The V end was cut by 1 base, the J end by 0 bases, with 6 bases between. The germline gives CDR1 SSHAT, CDR2 FNYEAQ (reference sequence). This CDR3 has 15 amino acids. The CDR3 region is CASSLDTSNTGELFF. In DNA, the CDR3 is TGTGCCAGCAGCTTAGACACCTCGAACACCGGGGAGCTGTTTTTT.

The CDR3 is CAWSVPGPSYNEQFF. Here the CDR3 DNA reads TGTGCCTGGAGTGTACCGGGGCCCAGCTACAATGAGCAGTTCTTC. The chain uses TRBV30 and TRBJ2-1; TRBD1 or TRBD2 may be the D gene (5 bases each). Per the germline V gene, CDR1 is GTSNPN and CDR2 is SVGIG (reference sequence). The CDR3 loop spans 15 amino acids. The V gene lost 0 bases and the J gene lost 3 bases, with 12 bases spanning the gap.

This chain connects TRBV7-3 to TRBJ2-7, with 11 bases that match TRBD2. The germline V gene has CDR1 SGHTA and CDR2 FQGTGA. The J segment lost 4 bases and the V segment lost 1 base, leaving 24 bases of the junction unmatched. This CDR3 contains 22 residues. CDR3 DNA: TGTGCCAGCAGCTTAAGCCGATCGGACGATAAGAGTAGCGGGAGGGCCCGGTACGAGCAGTACGTC. Residues: CASSLSRSDDKSSGRARYEQYV.

The chain combines TRBV28 with TRBJ1-1; 9 nucleotides match TRBD1. Germline V gene data show CDR1 as MDHEN and CDR2 as SYDVKM. V was clipped by 9 bases and J by 7 bases; unmatched bases: 6. The CDR3 covers 12 residues. The CDR3 region is CASKQGAGEAFF. The DNA of the CDR3 is TGTGCCAGTAAACAGGGGGCTGGTGAAGCTTTCTTT.

The chain couples TRBV20-1 to TRBJ1-1, with unresolved D. V was trimmed by 5 bases and J by 4 bases, leaving 8 bases between them. CDR1 DFQATT and CDR2 SNEGSKA come from the germline V gene (reference sequence). The CDR3 contains 11 residues. DNA of the CDR3: TGCAGTGCTTCGCTTCCCACTGAAGCTTTCTTT. This codes for CSASLPTEAFF.